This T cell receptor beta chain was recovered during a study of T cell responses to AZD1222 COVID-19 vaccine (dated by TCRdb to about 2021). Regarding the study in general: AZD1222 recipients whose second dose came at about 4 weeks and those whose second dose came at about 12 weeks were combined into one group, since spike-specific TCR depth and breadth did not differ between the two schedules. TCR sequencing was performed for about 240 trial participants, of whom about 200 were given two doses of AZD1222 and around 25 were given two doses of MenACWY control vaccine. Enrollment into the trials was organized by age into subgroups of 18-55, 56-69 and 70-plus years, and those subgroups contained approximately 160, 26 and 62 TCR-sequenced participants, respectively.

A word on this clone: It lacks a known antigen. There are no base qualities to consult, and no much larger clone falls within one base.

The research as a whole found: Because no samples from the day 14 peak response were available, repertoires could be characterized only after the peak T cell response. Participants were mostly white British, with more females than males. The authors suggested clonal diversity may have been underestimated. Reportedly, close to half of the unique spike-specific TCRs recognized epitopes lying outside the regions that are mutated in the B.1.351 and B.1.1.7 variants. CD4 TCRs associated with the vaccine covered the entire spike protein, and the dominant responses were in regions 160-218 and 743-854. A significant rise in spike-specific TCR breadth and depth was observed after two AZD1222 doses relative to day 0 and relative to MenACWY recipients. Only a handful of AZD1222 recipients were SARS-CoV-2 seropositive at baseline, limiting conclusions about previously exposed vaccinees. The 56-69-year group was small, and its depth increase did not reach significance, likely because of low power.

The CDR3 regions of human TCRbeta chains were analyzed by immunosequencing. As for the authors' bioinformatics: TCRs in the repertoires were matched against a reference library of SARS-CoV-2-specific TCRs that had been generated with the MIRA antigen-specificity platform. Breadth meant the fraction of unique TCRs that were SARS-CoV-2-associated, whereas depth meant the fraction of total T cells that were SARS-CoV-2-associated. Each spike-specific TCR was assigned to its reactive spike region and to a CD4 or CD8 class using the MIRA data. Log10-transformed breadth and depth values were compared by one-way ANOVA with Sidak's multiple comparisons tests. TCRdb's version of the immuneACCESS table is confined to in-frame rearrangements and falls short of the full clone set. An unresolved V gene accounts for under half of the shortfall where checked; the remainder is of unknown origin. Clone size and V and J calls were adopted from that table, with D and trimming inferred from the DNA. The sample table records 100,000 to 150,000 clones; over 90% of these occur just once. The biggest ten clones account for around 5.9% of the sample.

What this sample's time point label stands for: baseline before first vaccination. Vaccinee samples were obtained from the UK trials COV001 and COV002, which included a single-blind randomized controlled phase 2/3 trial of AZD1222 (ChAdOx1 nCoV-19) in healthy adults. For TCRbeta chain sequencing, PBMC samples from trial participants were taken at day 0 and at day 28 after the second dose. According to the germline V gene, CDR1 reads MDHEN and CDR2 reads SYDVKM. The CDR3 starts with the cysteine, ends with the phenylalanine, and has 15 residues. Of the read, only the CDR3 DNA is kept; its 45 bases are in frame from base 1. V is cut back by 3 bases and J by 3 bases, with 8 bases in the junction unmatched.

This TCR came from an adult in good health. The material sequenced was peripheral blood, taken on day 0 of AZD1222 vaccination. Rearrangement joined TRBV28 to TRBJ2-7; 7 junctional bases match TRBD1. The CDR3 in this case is CASSFRAGGFYEQYF. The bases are TGTGCCAGCAGTTTTCGGGCAGGGGGTTTCTACGAGCAGTACTTC. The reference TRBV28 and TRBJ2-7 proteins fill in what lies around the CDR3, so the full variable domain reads DVKVTQSSRYLVKRTGEKVFLECVQDMDHENMFWYRQDPGLGLRLIYFSYDVKMKEKGDIPEGYSVSREKKERFSLILESASTNQTSMYLCASSFRAGGFYEQYFGPGTRLTVT.